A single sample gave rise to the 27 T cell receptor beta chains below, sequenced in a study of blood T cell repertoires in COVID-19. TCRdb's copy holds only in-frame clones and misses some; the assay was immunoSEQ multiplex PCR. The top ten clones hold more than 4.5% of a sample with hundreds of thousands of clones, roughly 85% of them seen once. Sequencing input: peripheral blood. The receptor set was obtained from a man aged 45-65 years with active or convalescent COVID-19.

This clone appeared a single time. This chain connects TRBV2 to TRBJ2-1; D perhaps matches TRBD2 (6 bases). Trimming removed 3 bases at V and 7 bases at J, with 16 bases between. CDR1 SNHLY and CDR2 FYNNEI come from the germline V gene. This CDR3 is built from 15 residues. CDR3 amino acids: CASSEGLISGNEQFF. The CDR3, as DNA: TGTGCCAGCAGTGAGGGACTTATCTCGGGGAATGAGCAGTTCTTC. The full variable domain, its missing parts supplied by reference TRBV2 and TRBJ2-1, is EPEVTQTPSHQVTQMGQEVILRCVPISNHLYFYWYRQILGQKVEFLVSFYNNEISEKSEIFDDQFSVERPDGSNFTLKIRSTKLEDSAMYFCASSEGLISGNEQFFGPGTRLTVL.

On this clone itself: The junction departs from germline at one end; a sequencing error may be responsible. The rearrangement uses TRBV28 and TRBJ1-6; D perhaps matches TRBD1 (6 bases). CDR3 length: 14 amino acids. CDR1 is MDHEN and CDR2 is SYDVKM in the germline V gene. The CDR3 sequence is CASSLQGAGRGFNF. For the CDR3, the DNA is TGTGCCAGCAGTTTACAAGGCGCCGGCAGGGGCTTCAACTTT. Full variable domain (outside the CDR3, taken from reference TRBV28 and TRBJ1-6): DVKVTQSSRYLVKRTGEKVFLECVQDMDHENMFWYRQDPGLGLRLIYFSYDVKMKEKGDIPEGYSVSREKKERFSLILESASTNQTSMYLCASSLQGAGRGFNFGNGTRLTVT.

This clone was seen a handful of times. CDR3 residues: CASSPLAGYSYEQYF. The CDR3 nucleotides are TGTGCCAGCAGCCCGCTAGCGGGTTACTCCTACGAGCAGTACTTC. V and J are TRBV14 and TRBJ2-7; 8 nucleotides align to TRBD2. After removal of 4 bases from V and 0 bases from J, the junction contained 5 bases not matched to a gene. CDR3 length equals 15 residues. Germline CDR1 reads SGHDN; CDR2 reads FVKESK.

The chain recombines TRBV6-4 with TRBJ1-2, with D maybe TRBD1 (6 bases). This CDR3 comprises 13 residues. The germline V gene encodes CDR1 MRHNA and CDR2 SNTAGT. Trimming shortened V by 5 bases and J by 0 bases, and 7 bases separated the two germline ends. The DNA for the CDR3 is TGTGCCAGCAGTCAGGGGCCTAACTATGGCTACACCTTC. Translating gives CASSQGPNYGYTF.

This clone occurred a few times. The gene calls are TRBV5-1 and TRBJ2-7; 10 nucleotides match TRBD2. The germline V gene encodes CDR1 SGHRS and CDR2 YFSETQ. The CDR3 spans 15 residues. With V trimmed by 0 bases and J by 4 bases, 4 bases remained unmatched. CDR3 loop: CASSLGWTSGYEQYF. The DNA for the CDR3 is TGCGCCAGCAGCTTGGGCTGGACTAGCGGTTACGAGCAGTACTTC. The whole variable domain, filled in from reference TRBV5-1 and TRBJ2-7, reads KAGVTQTPRYLIKTRGQQVTLSCSPISGHRSVSWYQQTPGQGLQFLFEYFSETQRNKGNFPGRFSGRQFSNSRSEMNVSTLELGDSALYLCASSLGWTSGYEQYFGPGTRLTVT.

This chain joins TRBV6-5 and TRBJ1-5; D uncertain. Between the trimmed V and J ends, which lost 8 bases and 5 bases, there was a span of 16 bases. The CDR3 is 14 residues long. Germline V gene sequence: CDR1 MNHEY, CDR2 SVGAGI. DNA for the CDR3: TGTGCCAGCGCACGCCGGGAGCTAGATCAGCCCCAGCATTTT. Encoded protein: CASARRELDQPQHF.

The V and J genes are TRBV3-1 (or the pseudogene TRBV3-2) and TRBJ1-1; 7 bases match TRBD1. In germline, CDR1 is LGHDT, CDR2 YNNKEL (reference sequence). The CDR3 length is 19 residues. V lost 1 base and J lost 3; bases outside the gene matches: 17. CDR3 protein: CASSQGRGTVNRKYTEAFF. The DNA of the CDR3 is TGTGCCAGCAGCCAAGGTCGGGGGACAGTTAATCGCAAGTACACTGAAGCTTTCTTT.

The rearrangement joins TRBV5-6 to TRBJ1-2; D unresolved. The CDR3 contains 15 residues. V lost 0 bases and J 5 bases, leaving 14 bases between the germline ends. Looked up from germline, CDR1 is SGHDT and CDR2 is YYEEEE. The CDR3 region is CASSLGSSGRYGYTF. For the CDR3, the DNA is TGTGCCAGCAGCTTGGGATCTTCAGGCCGATATGGCTACACCTTC.

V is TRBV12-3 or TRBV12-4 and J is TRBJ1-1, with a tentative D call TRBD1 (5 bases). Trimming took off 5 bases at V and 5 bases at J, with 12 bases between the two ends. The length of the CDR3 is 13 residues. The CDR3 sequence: CASSPGVFTEAFF. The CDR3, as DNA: TGTGCCAGCAGTCCGGGGGTTTTTACTGAAGCTTTCTTT.

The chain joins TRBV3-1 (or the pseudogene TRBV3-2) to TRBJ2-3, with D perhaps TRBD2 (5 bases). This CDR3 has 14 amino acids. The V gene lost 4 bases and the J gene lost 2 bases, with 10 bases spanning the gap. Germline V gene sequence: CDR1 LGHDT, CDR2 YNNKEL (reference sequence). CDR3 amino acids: CASSPEGYTDTQYF. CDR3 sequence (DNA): TGTGCCAGCAGCCCTGAGGGATACACAGATACGCAGTATTTT.

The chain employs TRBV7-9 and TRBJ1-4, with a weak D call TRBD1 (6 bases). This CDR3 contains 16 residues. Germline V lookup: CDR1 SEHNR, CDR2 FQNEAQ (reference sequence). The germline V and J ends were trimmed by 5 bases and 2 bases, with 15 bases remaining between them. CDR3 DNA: TGTGCCAGCAGCCTCCCACAGGGAGCGACTAATGAAAAACTGTTTTTT. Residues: CASSLPQGATNEKLFF.

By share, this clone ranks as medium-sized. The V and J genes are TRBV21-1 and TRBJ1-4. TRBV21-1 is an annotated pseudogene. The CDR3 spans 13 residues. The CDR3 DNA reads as TGTGCCAGCAGCAAAGTTAGGAGTGAAAAACTGTTTTTT. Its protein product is CASSKVRSEKLFF.

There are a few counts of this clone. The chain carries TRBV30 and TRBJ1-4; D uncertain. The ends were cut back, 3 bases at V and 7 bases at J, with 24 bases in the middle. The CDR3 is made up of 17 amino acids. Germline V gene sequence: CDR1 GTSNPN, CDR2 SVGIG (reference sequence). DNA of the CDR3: TGTGCCTGGAGGGGCCCGGCGTGGGAGGGAACGAGTGAAAAACTGTTTTTT. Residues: CAWRGPAWEGTSEKLFF. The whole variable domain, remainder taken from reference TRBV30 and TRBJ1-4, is SQTIHQWPATLVQPVGSPLSLECTVEGTSNPNLYWYRQAAGRGLQLLFYSVGIGQISSEVPQNLSASRPQDRQFILSSKKLLLSDSGFYLCAWRGPAWEGTSEKLFFGSGTQLSVL.

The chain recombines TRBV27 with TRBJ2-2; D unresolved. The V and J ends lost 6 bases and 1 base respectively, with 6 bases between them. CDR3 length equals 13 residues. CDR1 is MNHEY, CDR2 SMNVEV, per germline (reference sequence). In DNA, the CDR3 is TGTGCCAGCAGACTACTGAACACCGGGGAGCTGTTTTTT. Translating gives CASRLLNTGELFF.

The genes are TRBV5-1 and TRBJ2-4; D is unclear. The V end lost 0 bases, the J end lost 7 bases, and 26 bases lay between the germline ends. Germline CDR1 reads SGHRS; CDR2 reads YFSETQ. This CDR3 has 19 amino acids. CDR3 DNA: TGCGCCAGCAGCTTGGTAGGTGGGCCGTCCCCGACCTCAAAGAACATTCAGTACTTC. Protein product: CASSLVGGPSPTSKNIQYF.

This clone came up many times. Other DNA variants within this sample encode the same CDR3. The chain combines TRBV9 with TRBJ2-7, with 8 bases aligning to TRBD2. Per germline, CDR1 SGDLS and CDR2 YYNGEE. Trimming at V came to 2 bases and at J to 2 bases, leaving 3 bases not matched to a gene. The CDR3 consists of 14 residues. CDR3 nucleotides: TGTGCCAGCAGCGTGGGAGCGGGAGCCTACGAGCAGTACTTC. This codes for CASSVGAGAYEQYF.

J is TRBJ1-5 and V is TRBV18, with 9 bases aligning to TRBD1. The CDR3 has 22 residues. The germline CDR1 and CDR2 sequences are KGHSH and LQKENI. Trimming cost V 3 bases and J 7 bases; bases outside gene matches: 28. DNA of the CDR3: TGTGCCAGCTCACCGGACACTTTACGGGACAGGGTGCGGGGAGAACGTGGCCAGCCCCAGCATTTT. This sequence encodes CASSPDTLRDRVRGERGQPQHF.

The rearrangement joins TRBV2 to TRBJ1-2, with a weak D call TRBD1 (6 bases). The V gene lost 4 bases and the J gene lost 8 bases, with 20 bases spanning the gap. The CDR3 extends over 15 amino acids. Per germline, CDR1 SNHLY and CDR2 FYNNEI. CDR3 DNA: TGTGCCAGCAGTGTCCACAGGGAAGGGGGAAGCGGCTACACCTTC. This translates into CASSVHREGGSGYTF.

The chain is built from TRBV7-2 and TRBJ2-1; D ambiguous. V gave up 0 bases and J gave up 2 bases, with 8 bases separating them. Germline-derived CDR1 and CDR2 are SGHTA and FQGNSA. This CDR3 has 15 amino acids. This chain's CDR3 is CASSLATGTYNEQFF. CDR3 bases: TGTGCCAGCAGCTTAGCGACTGGAACCTACAATGAGCAGTTCTTC.

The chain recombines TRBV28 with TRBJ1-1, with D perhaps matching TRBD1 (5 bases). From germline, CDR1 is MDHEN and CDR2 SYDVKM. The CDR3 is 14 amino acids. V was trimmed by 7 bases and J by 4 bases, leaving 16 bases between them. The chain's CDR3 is CASIYRRGTTEAFF. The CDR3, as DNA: TGTGCCAGCATCTACAGGCGCGGGACCACTGAAGCTTTCTTT.

The CDR3: CASSRVPNTEAFF. CDR3 nucleotide sequence: TGTGCCAGCAGCCGTGTCCCGAACACTGAAGCTTTCTTT. The chain recombines TRBV6-5 with TRBJ1-1; D is ambiguous. The CDR3 has 13 amino acids. Germline V gives CDR1 MNHEY, CDR2 SVGAGI. The V end was cut by 6 bases, the J end by 1 base, with 9 bases between.

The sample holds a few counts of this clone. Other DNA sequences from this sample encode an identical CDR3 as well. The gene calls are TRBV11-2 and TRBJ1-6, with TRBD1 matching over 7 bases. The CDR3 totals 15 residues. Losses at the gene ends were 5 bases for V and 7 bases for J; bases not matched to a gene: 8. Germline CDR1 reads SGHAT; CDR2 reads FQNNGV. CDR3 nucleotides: TGTGCCAGCAGCCTAAGGGGGCGCGGGAATTCACCCCTCCACTTT. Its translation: CASSLRGRGNSPLHF.

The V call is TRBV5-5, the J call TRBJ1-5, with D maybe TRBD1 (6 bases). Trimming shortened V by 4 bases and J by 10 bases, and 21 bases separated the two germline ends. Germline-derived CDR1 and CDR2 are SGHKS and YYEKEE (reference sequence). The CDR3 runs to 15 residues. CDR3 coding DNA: TGTGCCAGCAGCGTTGGACAGTCAGCAATCAGCCCCCAGCATTTT. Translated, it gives CASSVGQSAISPQHF.

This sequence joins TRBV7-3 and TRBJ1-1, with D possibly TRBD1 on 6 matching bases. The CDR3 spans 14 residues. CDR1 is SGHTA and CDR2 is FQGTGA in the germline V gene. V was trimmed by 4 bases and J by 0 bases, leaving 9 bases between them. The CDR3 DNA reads TGTGCCAGCAGCTCACAGGGAGTGAACACTGAAGCTTTCTTT. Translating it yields CASSSQGVNTEAFF.

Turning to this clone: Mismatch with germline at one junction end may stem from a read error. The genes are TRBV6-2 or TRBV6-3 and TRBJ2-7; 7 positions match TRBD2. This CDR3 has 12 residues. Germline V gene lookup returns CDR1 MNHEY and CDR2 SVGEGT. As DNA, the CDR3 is TGTGCCAGCAGTTCACCTCGACTAGCAATCGACTTC. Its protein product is CASSSPRLAIDF.

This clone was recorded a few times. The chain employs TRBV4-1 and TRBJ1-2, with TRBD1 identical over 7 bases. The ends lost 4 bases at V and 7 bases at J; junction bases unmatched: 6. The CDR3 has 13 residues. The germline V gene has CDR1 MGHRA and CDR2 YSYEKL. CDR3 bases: TGCGCCAGCAGCCTGACAGGGCTGAGTGGCTACACCTTC. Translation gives CASSLTGLSGYTF.

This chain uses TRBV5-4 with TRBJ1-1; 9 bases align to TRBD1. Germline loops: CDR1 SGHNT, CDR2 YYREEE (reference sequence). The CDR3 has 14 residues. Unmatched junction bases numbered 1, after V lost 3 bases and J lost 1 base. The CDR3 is CASSWTGANTEAFF. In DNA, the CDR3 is TGTGCCAGCAGCTGGACAGGGGCGAACACTGAAGCTTTCTTT.